This T cell receptor beta chain was captured by sequencing in a study of tissue T cells after allogeneic stem cell transplantation. Whole-study findings and limits: Few T cell clones were shared across patients, but motif clusters showed tissue-specific shared signatures.

Profiled with immunoSEQ multiplex PCR; TCRdb holds only in-frame clones, not every one. The sample records about 10,000 clones, approximately 61% being singletons. Sample share makes this clone medium-sized. Its antigen remains unknown. This CDR3 is built from 17 residues. With V trimmed by 6 bases and J by 2 bases, 14 bases remained unmatched. CDR1 SEHNR and CDR2 FQNEAQ come from the germline V gene (reference sequence). The TCR was taken from a woman aged 18-49 years with breast cancer. The chain combines TRBV7-9 with TRBJ2-7; 9 nucleotides agree with TRBD1. The sample in question was tissue from the jejunum, obtained at autopsy. The CDR3 sequence is CASRSTGGSMLAYEQYF. CDR3 nucleotide sequence: TGTGCCAGCAGGAGCACAGGGGGCTCAATGTTAGCCTACGAGCAGTACTTC.